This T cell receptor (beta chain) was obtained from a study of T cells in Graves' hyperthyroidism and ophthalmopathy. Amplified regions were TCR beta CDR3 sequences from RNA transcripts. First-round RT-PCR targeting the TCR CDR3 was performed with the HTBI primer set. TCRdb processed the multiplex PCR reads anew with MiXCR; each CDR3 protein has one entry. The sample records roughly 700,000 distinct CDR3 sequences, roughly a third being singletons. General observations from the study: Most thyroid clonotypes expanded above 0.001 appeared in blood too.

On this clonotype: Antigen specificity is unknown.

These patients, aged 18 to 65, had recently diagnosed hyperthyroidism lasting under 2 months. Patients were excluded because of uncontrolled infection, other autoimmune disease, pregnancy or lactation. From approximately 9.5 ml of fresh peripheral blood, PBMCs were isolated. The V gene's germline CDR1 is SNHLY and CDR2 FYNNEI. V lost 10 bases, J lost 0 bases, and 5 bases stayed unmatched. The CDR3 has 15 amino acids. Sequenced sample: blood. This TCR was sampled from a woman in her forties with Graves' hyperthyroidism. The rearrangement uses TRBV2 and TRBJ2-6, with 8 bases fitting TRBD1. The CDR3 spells CATGQGRSGANVLTF. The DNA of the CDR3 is TGTGCCACCGGACAGGGCCGCTCTGGGGCCAACGTCCTGACTTTC.